The sequence of this TCR beta chain was determined in a study of cytomegalovirus exposure and HLA in healthy donors. Study-level points and caveats: The authors excluded some V segments, including TRBV6-2 and TRBV6-3, as indistinguishable. A few CMV-associated chains were confirmed in vitro to be specific for CMV antigens.

Every donor was a healthy person donating bone marrow. It was with 60 Vbeta and 13 Jbeta primers that the PCR ran. Method: immunoSEQ multiplex PCR; TCRdb's copy keeps in-frame clones and lacks some. The table shows fewer than 60,000 clones, with approximately 75% occurring only once. Germline V gene sequence: CDR1 MNHNY, CDR2 SVGAGI (reference sequence). V shed 7 bases and J shed 2 bases, with 17 bases lying between them. The CDR3 has 15 amino acids. As for this clone: Its antigen is unknown.

The chain combines TRBV6-6 with TRBJ1-1; the D gene is possibly TRBD1 (6 bases). Sequences were obtained from PBMCs. This TCR was recovered from a middle-aged woman in good health and CMV-seropositive. The DNA for the CDR3 is TGTGCCAGCACCACGGGGAGGGGGGCCAACACTGAAGCTTTCTTT. This gives the protein CASTTGRGANTEAFF.